This TCR beta chain was profiled in a study of blood T cell repertoires in COVID-19. At the level of the study: From T cells, B-cell-depleted T cells, or PBMCs came the material, which was cDNA or gDNA.

The authors' processing: From reference gene primer amplification, estimates of nucleated cell counts were derived. Sequenced by immunoSEQ multiplex PCR; TCRdb stores in-frame clones only, minus some. Clone size and the V and J calls come from that table; the DNA yielded D and trimming. The data show a few hundred thousand clones, 86% seen once. V shed 5 bases and J shed 0 bases, with 14 bases lying between them. CDR3 length: 16 residues. The germline V gene encodes CDR1 SEHNR and CDR2 FQNEAQ (reference sequence). Sequencing was performed on peripheral blood. This TCR came from a woman aged 25 to 45 who had recovered from COVID-19. The chain employs TRBV7-9 and TRBJ2-1; tentatively, D is TRBD2 (5 bases). DNA for the CDR3: TGTGCCAGCAGCGTGGACGAGCGGAGCTCCTACAATGAGCAGTTCTTC. It codes for CASSVDERSSYNEQFF.